This T cell receptor beta chain is drawn from a study of CD8 T cells in Susac syndrome. The RNA input was about 0.5 to 1 ug, and it was reverse transcribed with random hexamers. With immunoSEQ multiplex PCR, TCR beta CDR3 was amplified across 54 Vbeta and 13 Jbeta. TCRdb called the immunoSEQ multiplex PCR reads again in MiXCR, with one record for every CDR3 protein. The sample comprises about 240,000 distinct CDR3 sequences, 90% to 96% of which are singletons, and 0.095% to 0.12% rests with the top ten. This clonotype was detected only once. No antigen is known for it. General study points: The Susac syndrome CD4+ T cell repertoires displayed no clonal expansion.

The ends lost 0 bases at V and 4 bases at J; junction bases unmatched: 5. CDR3 length: 16 amino acids. Germline CDR1 reads SGHRS; CDR2 reads YFSETQ. Sequencing was done on a sample of CD4+ T cells from PBMCs. This TCR derives from a human donor with Susac syndrome. J is TRBJ2-1 and V is TRBV5-1; 9 bases match TRBD2. The CDR3 DNA reads as TGCGCCAGCAGCTTGGTAGCGGGGGATTCATACAATGAGCAGTTCTTC. This codes for CASSLVAGDSYNEQFF.